A selection of T cell receptor beta chains follows, all from one sample in a study of cytomegalovirus exposure and HLA in healthy donors. This table comes from immunoSEQ multiplex PCR, and its TCRdb copy is limited to in-frame clones, with some not included. The sample contains 200,000 to 250,000 clones, 83% of which appear only once. Sequencing was performed on PBMCs. The origin of the receptors is a woman aged 18-29 years in good health and CMV-seronegative. CDR3s include the opening cysteine and the closing phenylalanine or tryptophan. A D gene is named only where the DNA matches it firmly. Part of the rows lack a size; the others show once, few, many or a class for expanded clones.

>TRBJ2-7|NA|TRBD1|TRBV27
TGTGCCAGCAGTTCCTGGACAGGGATCTACGAGCAGTACTTC
CASSSWTGIYEQYF
>TRBJ1-2|NA|NA|TRBV27
TGTGCCAGCAGTTCGGGGGGCTGGGGCTATGGCTACACCTTC
CASSSGGWGYGYTF
>TRBJ2-7|NA|NA|TRBV30
TGTGCCACCTCGGGGGCCTACGAGCAGTACTTC
CATSGAYEQYF
>TRBJ2-1|NA|TRBD2|TRBV2
TGTGCCAGCCCTGGGGTAAGACTAGCGGGGGTGGATGAGCAGTTCTTC
CASPGVRLAGVDEQFF
>TRBJ2-7|NA|TRBD2|TRBV28
TGTGCCAGCAGTGAATTAGCGGGAGTTTACGAGCAGTACTTC
CASSELAGVYEQYF
>TRBJ1-2|NA|NA|TRBV7-3
TGTGCCAGCACTCGTCTATCGTCTAACTATGGCTACACCTTC
CASTRLSSNYGYTF
>TRBJ1-1|once|NA|TRBV7-9
TGTGCCAGCAGCGGCCAGGGCACTGAAGCTTTCTTT
CASSGQGTEAFF
>TRBJ2-5|NA|NA|TRBV5-4
TGTGCCAGCCGGGAGGCAGGGGGGCAAGAGACCCAGTACTTC
CASREAGGQETQYF
>TRBJ2-7|NA|NA|TRBV5-1
TGCGCCAGCAGCTTGGGTGCCGGACCCTACGAGCAGTACTTC
CASSLGAGPYEQYF
>TRBJ1-1|NA|NA|TRBV5-1
TGCGCCAGCAGCTTCGGAGGAGAAGGGACTGAAGCTTTCTTT
CASSFGGEGTEAFF
>TRBJ1-5|NA|NA|TRBV6-5
TGTGCCAGCAGTTACTCATCGGGTTTGCAGCCCCAGCATTTT
CASSYSSGLQPQHF
>TRBJ2-3|NA|TRBD1|TRBV19
TGTGCCAGCAACGTCAGGGGGCGGGATACGCAGTATTTT
CASNVRGRDTQYF
>TRBJ2-3|once|NA|TRBV30
TGTGCCTGGACCCTGGGAGGATGGACAGATACGCAGTATTTT
CAWTLGGWTDTQYF
>TRBJ1-6|NA|NA|TRBV2
TGTGCCAGCAGACTAGGACGGGAGGAATCACCCCTCCACTTT
CASRLGREESPLHF
>TRBJ2-1|few|TRBD2|TRBV12-5
TGTGCTAGTGGTTCCCTCCCCGGCGGGAGTAGCCTCAATGAGCAGTTCTTC
CASGSLPGGSSLNEQFF
>TRBJ2-5|NA|TRBD2|TRBV7-2
TGTGCCAGCACAGGGTCTAGCGGGAGTAGCGGAGAGACCCAGTACTTC
CASTGSSGSSGETQYF
>TRBJ1-2|NA|NA|TRBV28
TGTGCCAGCAGTCCCCCACGGACGGAAGACTATGGCTACACCTTC
CASSPPRTEDYGYTF
>TRBJ1-1|NA|TRBD1|TRBV6-1
TGTGCCAGCAGGGATCCCGGGACAGAGAACACTGAAGCTTTCTTT
CASRDPGTENTEAFF
>TRBJ1-5|NA|NA|TRBV19
TGTGCCAGTAGTTCCGGACGAGCTGGCAATCAGCCCCAGCATTTT
CASSSGRAGNQPQHF
>TRBJ2-7|NA|NA|TRBV11-2
TGTGCCAGCAGCACGCGACAAGGCTCCTACGAGCAGTACTTC
CASSTRQGSYEQYF
>TRBJ2-2|NA|NA|TRBV29-1
TGCAGCGTAAGGGGTTGGGGGGCCGGGGAGCTGTTTTTT
CSVRGWGAGELFF
>TRBJ1-1|few|NA|TRBV2
TGTGCCAGCGCAATGTCTGAAGCTTTCTTT
CASAMSEAFF